This T cell receptor beta chain was identified in a study of blood T cell repertoires in COVID-19. Germline-derived CDR1 and CDR2 are SEHNR and FQNEAQ (reference sequence). V lost 0 bases to trimming and J lost 10 bases, with 7 bases between them. The CDR3 contains 12 residues. Per the authors' pipeline: Amplification of reference gene primers was used by the study to estimate nucleated cell counts. Clones were sequenced by immunoSEQ multiplex PCR, and TCRdb holds only the in-frame ones, with some missing. D and trimming were read from the DNA, whereas the V and J calls and clone size are those reported in that table. The sample includes tens of thousands of clones, 84% seen only once; the top ten take 4.5% to 5.5%.

Sequencing was carried out using peripheral blood. The chain has TRBV7-9 and TRBJ2-1, with D perhaps matching TRBD2 (5 bases). This TCR was recovered from a woman aged 60 to 75 with acute or convalescent COVID-19. The DNA for the CDR3 is TGTGCCAGCAGCTTAGCCAGAGGGGAGCAGTTCTTC. Translation gives CASSLARGEQFF.